This T cell receptor (beta chain) comes out of a study of T cells after yellow fever vaccination. The study's findings and limits: Contamination of FACS-sorted repertoires by abundant clonotypes from the bulk population could occur.

One entry per CDR3 protein results from TCRdb running MiXCR on the 5' RACE reads. The table lists hundreds of thousands of distinct CDR3 sequences, approximately 3.8% of them singletons. This clonotype was observed a handful of times. Antigen: not known. Germline V gene data show CDR1 as LGHNA and CDR2 as YNFKEQ. V shed 3 bases and J shed 0 bases, with 23 bases lying between them. The length of the CDR3 is 19 residues. The TCR originated in a man aged 18 to 29 who received the YFV17D yellow fever vaccine. The sequences come from PBMCs, collected on the day of the yellow fever booster vaccination. V usage is TRBV4-2 and J usage is TRBJ1-1; D possibly corresponds to TRBD1 (5 bases). The CDR3 nucleotides are TGTGCCAGCAGCCAGCCCCCCCGAGGGGTATCGGAGATGAACACTGAAGCTTTCTTT. This gives the protein CASSQPPRGVSEMNTEAFF.